This entry lists 21 T cell receptor beta chains sequenced from one sample in a study of T cell responses to AZD1222 COVID-19 vaccine. Assay used: immunoSEQ multiplex PCR; TCRdb lists only in-frame clones, some missing. The sample yields roughly 160,000 clones, approximately 93% seen once. The sample here was peripheral blood, taken on day 0 of AZD1222 vaccination. Source of these receptors: an adult in good health.

The V and J genes are TRBV27 and TRBJ1-2; 8 bases match TRBD1. The CDR3 consists of 15 residues. The V segment lost 0 bases and the J segment 7 bases; nucleotides outside the gene matches: 7. The V gene's germline CDR1 is MNHEY and CDR2 SMNVEV (reference sequence). The CDR3 sequence is CASSLSRTGLVGYTF. The CDR3 nucleotides are TGTGCCAGCAGTTTATCGAGGACAGGGTTGGTTGGCTACACCTTC.

The V and J genes are TRBV2 and TRBJ1-6, with D possibly TRBD1 on 5 matching bases. The CDR3 length is 15 residues. Germline V gene lookup returns CDR1 SNHLY and CDR2 FYNNEI. The V gene lost 0 bases and the J gene lost 10 bases, with 13 bases spanning the gap. The chain's CDR3 is CASSEALPGSSPLHF. The DNA for the CDR3 is TGTGCCAGCAGTGAAGCGCTTCCAGGGAGCTCACCCCTCCACTTT.

This chain connects TRBV7-9 to TRBJ1-2; 11 nucleotides match TRBD1. V shed 3 bases and J 8 bases; nucleotides not matched to a gene: 8. Germline V gives CDR1 SEHNR, CDR2 FQNEAQ (reference sequence). The CDR3 runs to 15 residues. CDR3 bases: TGTGCCAGCAGCTTGACTGGGACAGGGGGAGAGGGCTACACCTTC. Its translation is CASSLTGTGGEGYTF.

This clone was seen more than once but under ten times. J is TRBJ1-1 and V is TRBV19; TRBD1 agrees at 7 bases. Germline CDR1 and CDR2: LNHDA and SQIVND (reference sequence). The CDR3 has 14 residues. V dropped 3 bases and J dropped 9; count of bases not matched to a gene: 10. The CDR3 bases are TGTGCCAGTAGTATCAGTGTACAGGGGAAAAAAGCTTTCTTT. Translation: CASSISVQGKKAFF.

This clone was counted a single time. This sequence joins TRBV19 and TRBJ1-6; 7 bases fit TRBD1. After removal of 2 bases from V and 9 bases from J, the junction contained 13 bases not matched to a gene. CDR1 is LNHDA, CDR2 SQIVND, per germline (reference sequence). This CDR3 has 17 amino acids. For the CDR3, the DNA is TGTGCCAGTAGTATATATATGAGTGAGGGGGCCCGTTCACCCCTCCACTTT. Translating gives CASSIYMSEGARSPLHF.

The chain joins TRBV3-1 (or the pseudogene TRBV3-2) to TRBJ1-2; maybe TRBD1 (5 bases). Germline V gene sequence: CDR1 LGHDT, CDR2 YNNKEL (reference sequence). The V gene lost 1 base and the J gene lost 8 bases, with 14 bases spanning the gap. This CDR3 region has 14 residues. The CDR3 sequence is CASSQAFGGGGYTF. In nucleotides, the CDR3 is TGTGCCAGCAGCCAAGCTTTCGGGGGAGGAGGCTACACCTTC.

The genes are TRBV29-1 and TRBJ1-2; the match to TRBD1 covers 9 bases. The CDR3 is 15 residues long. From germline, CDR1 is SQVTM and CDR2 ANQGSEA. V shed 6 bases, J shed 4 bases, and the junction held 12 bases outside the gene matches. The CDR3 sequence is CSVYPGQGGGYGYTF. CDR3 bases: TGCAGCGTCTATCCGGGACAGGGTGGGGGCTATGGCTACACCTTC.

The chain employs TRBV7-9 and TRBJ2-5; 13 bases agree with TRBD2. The CDR3 length is 16 residues. The ends lost 4 bases at V and 4 bases at J; junction bases unmatched: 6. CDR1 and CDR2 (germline): SEHNR, FQNEAQ (reference sequence). This chain's CDR3 is CASSWGLAGSAETQYF. For the CDR3, the DNA is TGTGCCAGCAGCTGGGGACTAGCGGGGTCCGCAGAGACCCAGTACTTC. Looking up the rest from reference TRBV7-9 and TRBJ2-5 gives the full variable domain: DTGVSQNPRHKITKRGQNVTFRCDPISEHNRLYWYRQTLGQGPEFLTYFQNEAQLEKSRLLSDRFSAERPKGSFSTLEIQRTEQGDSAMYLCASSWGLAGSAETQYFGPGTRLLVL.

This chain uses TRBV4-1 with TRBJ1-3; D is uncertain. The V end lost 4 bases, the J end lost 2 bases, and 18 bases lay between the germline ends. CDR1 and CDR2 from the germline V gene are MGHRA and YSYEKL. CDR3 length equals 17 residues. The CDR3 here is CASSLVIGQETGNTIYF. CDR3 bases: TGCGCCAGCAGCCTCGTCATTGGGCAGGAGACTGGAAACACCATATATTTT.

The rearrangement links TRBV4-1 to TRBJ1-3; D not resolved. The CDR3 consists of 14 residues. Trimming took 5 bases from V and 1 from J, leaving 9 bases between them. CDR1 and CDR2 from the germline V gene are MGHRA and YSYEKL. In nucleotides, the CDR3 is TGCGCCAGCAGCGGGCGTGGTTCTGGAAACACCATATATTTT. Amino acid sequence: CASSGRGSGNTIYF.

The CDR3 DNA reads TGTGCCAGCAGCCCGGGACAGGGATGGTATGGCTACACCTTC. As protein: CASSPGQGWYGYTF. The gene calls are TRBV7-9 and TRBJ1-2; the match to TRBD1 covers 9 bases. V was clipped by 5 bases and J by 5 bases; unmatched bases: 6. Germline V gives CDR1 SEHNR, CDR2 FQNEAQ (reference sequence). This CDR3 contains 14 residues.

The rearrangement links TRBV13 to TRBJ2-7; 9 nucleotides match TRBD1. V dropped 2 bases and J dropped 7; count of bases not matched to a gene: 15. The CDR3 consists of 17 residues. Germline CDR1 reads PRHDT; CDR2 reads FYEKMQ (reference sequence). The CDR3 sequence is CASSLQGSRDRVYEQYF. The CDR3 region has the DNA TGTGCCAGCAGCTTACAGGGATCCCGGGACAGGGTGTATGAGCAGTACTTC.

The genes are TRBV27 and TRBJ2-3; tentative D call: TRBD2 (6 bases). Deletions cut 5 bases from V and 7 bases from J, with 25 bases between. CDR1 and CDR2 from the germline V gene are MNHEY and SMNVEV (reference sequence). CDR3 length equals 17 residues. CDR3 sequence (DNA): TGTGCCAGCAGTCTCCGAATTTCCGGGACTGCGCGGTATACGCAGTATTTT. This translates into CASSLRISGTARYTQYF.

CDR3 bases: TGTGCCTGGAGTTCGACCCTTTATTTGAGCTACACCTTC. Its protein product is CAWSSTLYLSYTF. V is TRBV30 and J is TRBJ1-2; D unresolved. Trimming took 2 bases from V and 9 from J, leaving 16 bases between them. The CDR3 length is 13 residues. Germline V gene data show CDR1 as GTSNPN and CDR2 as SVGIG (reference sequence).

The rearrangement joins TRBV10-3 to TRBJ2-1; TRBD2 agrees at 12 bases. From germline, CDR1 is ENHRY and CDR2 SYGVKD. Trimming cost V 6 bases and J 5 bases; bases outside gene matches: 11. The CDR3 length is 17 residues. The CDR3 nucleotides read TGTGCCATCAGGGAGGGACTAGCGGGTCCTGGCGACAATGAGCAGTTCTTC. This encodes CAIREGLAGPGDNEQFF.

This chain connects TRBV28 to TRBJ1-4, with D hard to call. The CDR3 runs 16 residues. Trimming pared 7 bases from V and 7 bases from J, leaving 22 bases between. CDR1 is MDHEN, CDR2 SYDVKM, per germline. Written as DNA, the CDR3 is TGTGCCAGCAACTCAGCTGGAACGCGAGGGATTGAAAAACTGTTTTTT. Its translation is CASNSAGTRGIEKLFF.

This chain uses TRBV21-1 with TRBJ1-5. TRBV21-1 is given as a pseudogene. The CDR3 contains 16 residues. The chain's CDR3 is CASRNVEGISNQPQHF. CDR3 coding DNA: TGTGCCAGCAGGAATGTCGAGGGCATTAGCAATCAGCCCCAGCATTTT.

V usage is TRBV5-4 and J usage is TRBJ2-2; the match to TRBD1 covers 7 bases. Germline CDR1 SGHNT, CDR2 YYREEE (reference sequence). CDR3 length: 16 amino acids. V lost 3 bases, J lost 0 bases, and 5 bases stayed unmatched. Here the CDR3 DNA reads TGTGCCAGCAGCTCTGCCGGGACAGCGAACACCGGGGAGCTGTTTTTT. Protein sequence: CASSSAGTANTGELFF.

V is TRBV5-1 and J is TRBJ1-1, with a weak D call TRBD1 (5 bases). This CDR3 has 15 amino acids. Germline values: CDR1 SGHRS, CDR2 YFSETQ. The ends were cut back, 0 bases at V and 6 bases at J, with 15 bases in the middle. In DNA form, the CDR3 reads TGCGCCAGCAGCTTGGCCGGGGGACCACATGCTGAAGCTTTCTTT. As protein: CASSLAGGPHAEAFF.

Turning to this clone: One junction end disagrees with the germline gene, perhaps due to a read error. V gene TRBV28 combines with J gene TRBJ1-2; D not certain. CDR1 MDHEN and CDR2 SYDVKM come from the germline V gene. The CDR3 is 11 amino acids. The CDR3 protein is CASSLGGPRIF. The CDR3 region has the DNA TGTGCCAGCAGTTTGGGCGGCCCCAGGATCTTC.

The rearrangement joins TRBV5-1 to TRBJ2-6, with TRBD1 identical over 7 bases. The CDR3 has 18 residues. V was pared by 0 bases and J by 2 bases, with 8 bases of the junction left unmatched. CDR1 is SGHRS and CDR2 is YFSETQ in the germline V gene. CDR3 sequence: CASSLGGTDNTGANVLTF. The CDR3, as DNA: TGCGCCAGCAGCTTGGGGGGGACAGACAACACTGGGGCCAACGTCCTGACTTTC.